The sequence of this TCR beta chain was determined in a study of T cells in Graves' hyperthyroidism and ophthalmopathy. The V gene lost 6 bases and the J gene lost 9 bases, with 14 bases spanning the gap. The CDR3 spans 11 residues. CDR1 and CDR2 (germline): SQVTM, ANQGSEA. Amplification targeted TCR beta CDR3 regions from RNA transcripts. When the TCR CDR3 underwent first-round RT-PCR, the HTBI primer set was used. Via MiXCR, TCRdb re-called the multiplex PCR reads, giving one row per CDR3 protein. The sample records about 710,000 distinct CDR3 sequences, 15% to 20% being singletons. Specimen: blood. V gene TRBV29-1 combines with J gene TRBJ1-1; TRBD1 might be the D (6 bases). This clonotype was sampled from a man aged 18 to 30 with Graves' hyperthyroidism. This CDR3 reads CSVGGQGKAFF. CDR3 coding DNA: TGCAGCGTGGGGGGGCAGGGTAAAGCTTTCTTT. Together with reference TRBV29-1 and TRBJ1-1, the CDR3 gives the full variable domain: SAVISQKPSRDICQRGTSLTIQCQVDSQVTMMFWYRQQPGQSLTLIATANQGSEATYESGFVIDKFPISRPNLTFSTLTVSNMSPEDSSIYLCSVGGQGKAFFGQGTRLTVV.